Following are 21 T cell receptor beta chains from one sample sequenced in a study of monozygotic twins with inflammatory bowel disease. TCRdb reprocessed the 5' RACE reads and stores each CDR3 protein as one record, lacking DNA. This table holds some 300,000 distinct CDR3 sequences. Sequencing used blood. These TCRs come from a human donor with ulcerative colitis or Crohn's disease, or a healthy co-twin of an affected twin (not recorded which).

The V and J genes are TRBV11-3 and TRBJ2-1; there is no DNA to check the TCRdb D call of TRBD2. This CDR3 is built from 17 residues. Germline V gene data show CDR1 as SGHNT and CDR2 as YENEEA. The CDR3 sequence is CASSLGVAGTSYNEQFF.

The CDR3 is CASSYTTGISYNEQFF. The J gene is TRBJ2-1, the V gene TRBV6-5; the D call of TRBD1 rests on TCRdb alone, since no DNA is present to check it. Germline CDR1 MNHEY, CDR2 SVGAGI. The CDR3 spans 16 residues.

The V call is TRBV6-1, the J call TRBJ2-5; the TCRdb call, TRBD1, lacks DNA for checking. The CDR3 length is 13 residues. Germline-derived CDR1 and CDR2 are MNHNS and SASEGT. CDR3 sequence reads: CASSRASQETQYF.

The chain carries TRBV10-3 and TRBJ1-5; TCRdb picks TRBD1, but there is no DNA to check that call. The CDR3 sequence is 13 residues long. Looked up from germline, CDR1 is ENHRY and CDR2 is SYGVKD. CDR3 protein: CAISGTVNQPQHF.

The genes are TRBV7-2 and TRBJ1-6; TCRdb calls TRBD1, which cannot be checked without DNA. The CDR3 covers 14 residues. The germline V gene has CDR1 SGHTA and CDR2 FQGNSA. The CDR3 loop is CASSVDRAHSPLHF.

The chain is built from TRBV9 and TRBJ2-1. CDR1 is SGDLS, CDR2 YYNGEE, per germline. The CDR3 length is 15 residues. The CDR3 protein is CASSVVTSSYNEQFF.

The gene calls are TRBV13 and TRBJ1-3; TCRdb designates TRBD1, a call that cannot be tested without DNA. CDR1 is PRHDT and CDR2 is FYEKMQ in the germline V gene (reference sequence). There are 18 residues in the CDR3. The CDR3: CASSLIRSWVDPGNTIYF.

This chain uses TRBV6-2 or TRBV6-3 with TRBJ2-1. Germline loops: CDR1 MNHEY, CDR2 SVGEGT. CDR3 length: 12 residues. The CDR3 spells CASKPADNEQFF.

The V gene is TRBV7-8, the J gene TRBJ1-5. Germline V gene sequence: CDR1 SGHVS, CDR2 FQNEAQ. The CDR3 sequence is 15 residues long. The CDR3 is CASSLAEDRNQPQHF.

V and J are TRBV20-1 and TRBJ1-1. The CDR3 runs to 14 residues. Germline values: CDR1 DFQATT, CDR2 SNEGSKA (reference sequence). CDR3 region: CSARVFTLNTEAFF.

The chain employs TRBV29-1 and TRBJ1-1; TCRdb indicates TRBD1, and absent DNA this call remains unverified. This CDR3 contains 13 residues. Germline V gene lookup returns CDR1 SQVTM and CDR2 ANQGSEA. This CDR3 is CSVEGQANTEAFF.

This sequence joins TRBV12-3 or TRBV12-4 and TRBJ2-2; TCRdb lists TRBD2, though no DNA is available to test this call. This CDR3 contains 15 residues. The CDR3 sequence is CASTHAGGYTGELFF.

The J gene is TRBJ2-7, the V gene TRBV28; TCRdb gives TRBD1 as the D gene, but with no DNA this cannot be confirmed. CDR3 length: 16 residues. Looked up from germline, CDR1 is MDHEN and CDR2 is SYDVKM. CDR3 sequence: CASSFLAGTANYEQYF.

The gene calls are TRBV29-1 and TRBJ1-2; TCRdb calls TRBD1, which cannot be checked without DNA. This CDR3 comprises 12 residues. Germline assignment: CDR1 SQVTM and CDR2 ANQGSEA. CDR3 in amino acids: CSVRTGAYGYTF. The entire variable domain, with the rest obtained from reference TRBV29-1 and TRBJ1-2, is as follows: SAVISQKPSRDICQRGTSLTIQCQVDSQVTMMFWYRQQPGQSLTLIATANQGSEATYESGFVIDKFPISRPNLTFSTLTVSNMSPEDSSIYLCSVRTGAYGYTFGSGTRLTVV.

The V gene is TRBV5-3, the J gene TRBJ1-2. TRBV5-3 is an open reading frame whose function is uncertain. This CDR3 is 15 amino acids long. The CDR3 loop reads CARRLTELAGYGYTF.

The chain combines TRBV5-1 with TRBJ2-7; without DNA, the TCRdb call of TRBD1 cannot be checked. Germline values: CDR1 SGHRS, CDR2 YFSETQ. This CDR3 has 14 amino acids. The CDR3: CASSFGAASYEQYF.

The V and J genes are TRBV24-1 and TRBJ1-2. Germline CDR1 is KGHDR and CDR2 is SFDVKD. This CDR3 has 13 amino acids. The CDR3 reads CATSDLMGNGYTF.

The CDR3 region is CASSLTHGNTIYF. The chain recombines TRBV5-1 with TRBJ1-3. This CDR3 has 13 amino acids. Germline CDR1 SGHRS, CDR2 YFSETQ.

The chain combines TRBV28 with TRBJ2-5; the D gene TCRdb calls, TRBD2, cannot be checked with no DNA. The CDR3 sequence is 11 residues long. The germline gives CDR1 MDHEN, CDR2 SYDVKM. The CDR3 loop is CASRSLQTQYF.

This chain links TRBV2 with TRBJ2-7. This CDR3 is 12 amino acids long. Germline-derived CDR1 and CDR2 are SNHLY and FYNNEI. The CDR3 is CAIDKSSYEQYF.

V gene TRBV7-3 combines with J gene TRBJ2-1. The CDR3 loop spans 14 amino acids. Per the germline V gene, CDR1 is SGHTA and CDR2 is FQGTGA. CDR3 sequence: CASSLNPGLTEQFF. The full variable domain, with the rest looked up from reference TRBV7-3 and TRBJ2-1, is GAGVSQTPSNKVTEKGKYVELRCDPISGHTALYWYRQSLGQGPEFLIYFQGTGAADDSGLPNDRFFAVRPEGSVSTLKIQRTERGDSAVYLCASSLNPGLTEQFFGPGTRLTVL.